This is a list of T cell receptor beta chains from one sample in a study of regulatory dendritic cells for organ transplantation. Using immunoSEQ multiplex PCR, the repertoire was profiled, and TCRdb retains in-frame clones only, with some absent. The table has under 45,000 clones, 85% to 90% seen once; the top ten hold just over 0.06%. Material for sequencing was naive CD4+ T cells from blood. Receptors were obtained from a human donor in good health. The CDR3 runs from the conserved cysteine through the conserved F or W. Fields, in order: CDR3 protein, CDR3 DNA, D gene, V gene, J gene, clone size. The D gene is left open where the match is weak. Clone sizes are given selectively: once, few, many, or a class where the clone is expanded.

CAIGQQNTGELFF	TGTGCCATAGGACAGCAGAACACCGGGGAGCTGTTTTTT	-	TRBV28	TRBJ2-2	-
CASMDWETGGATEAFF	TGTGCCAGTATGGACTGGGAAACAGGGGGCGCGACTGAAGCTTTCTTT	TRBD1	TRBV19	TRBJ1-1	-
CAIMGSGRSYNEQFF	TGTGCCATCATGGGAAGCGGGAGGTCCTACAATGAGCAGTTCTTC	TRBD2	TRBV10-3	TRBJ2-1	few
CASSHDRVDSYNEQFF	TGTGCCAGCAGTCACGACAGGGTGGACTCCTACAATGAGCAGTTCTTC	TRBD1	TRBV4-2	TRBJ2-1	-
CASSGRPGLGYNEQFF	TGCGCCAGCAGCGGAAGACCGGGACTGGGCTACAATGAGCAGTTCTTC	-	TRBV10-1	TRBJ2-1	-
CASSPSGSEAFF	TGTGCCAGCAGTCCTTCGGGGTCTGAAGCTTTCTTT	-	TRBV6-1	TRBJ1-1	once
CASSLPGGAYEQYF	TGTGCCAGCAGTTTACCAGGGGGTGCCTACGAGCAGTACTTC	TRBD1	TRBV28	TRBJ2-7	once
CAWSFLRGGDSPLHF	TGTGCCTGGAGTTTTTTACGTGGCGGGGATTCACCCCTCCACTTT	-	TRBV30	TRBJ1-6	-
CASSLTASGNTIYF	TGTGCCAGCAGCCTCACAGCATCCGGAAACACCATATATTTT	-	TRBV11-2	TRBJ1-3	-
CASSFRGSDTQYF	TGTGCCAGCAGCTTCAGGGGTTCCGATACGCAGTATTTT	-	TRBV13	TRBJ2-3	-
CASSLESALAGRQETQYF	TGTGCCAGCAGCTTAGAGTCGGCGCTAGCGGGTCGCCAAGAGACCCAGTACTTC	TRBD2	TRBV7-2	TRBJ2-5	-
CASSDARPSYEQYF	TGCGCCAGCAGTGATGCCAGGCCCTCCTACGAGCAGTACTTC	-	TRBV10-2	TRBJ2-7	-
CASSSTGDYGYTF	TGTGCCAGCAGCTCGACAGGTGACTATGGCTACACCTTC	-	TRBV7-9	TRBJ1-2	-
CASSLSRPIGQGNQPQHF	TGTGCCAGCAGTTTATCGCGACCAATTGGACAGGGCAATCAGCCCCAGCATTTT	TRBD1	TRBV27	TRBJ1-5	-
CASSGPTGGVGTDTQYF	TGTGCCAGCAGTGGCCCCACAGGGGGCGTTGGCACAGATACGCAGTATTTT	TRBD1	TRBV27	TRBJ2-3	-
CASLQGSYNSPLHF	TGTGCCAGCCTCCAGGGATCCTATAATTCACCCCTCCACTTT	-	TRBV21-1	TRBJ1-6	once
CATGGAGTYSNQPQHF	TGTGCCACCGGGGGGGCAGGGACTTATAGCAATCAGCCCCAGCATTTT	-	TRBV6-6	TRBJ1-5	-
CASSLLLAGGEQFF	TGTGCCAGCAGCTTGCTTCTAGCGGGAGGTGAGCAGTTCTTC	TRBD2	TRBV7-3	TRBJ2-1	-
CASSLSGQGQTQYF	TGTGCCAGCAGCTTGAGCGGACAGGGCCAGACCCAGTACTTC	TRBD1	TRBV7-9	TRBJ2-5	-
CASSPTLTGPNEQFF	TGTGCCAGCTCACCGACCCTCACAGGGCCCAATGAGCAGTTCTTC	-	TRBV18	TRBJ2-1	-
CASSLQGLTGRAPYEQYF	TGTGCCAGCAGTTTACAGGGACTAACCGGGAGGGCCCCTTACGAGCAGTACTTC	TRBD2	TRBV28	TRBJ2-7	-
CASGFDFNEQFF	TGTGCTAGTGGTTTCGACTTCAATGAGCAGTTCTTC	-	TRBV12-5	TRBJ2-1	-
CASSYSRWGSEAFF	TGTGCCAGCAGTTACTCGAGGTGGGGCAGCGAAGCTTTCTTT	-	TRBV6-6	TRBJ1-1	-
CASSYLETQYF	TGTGCCAGCAGTTATTTAGAGACCCAGTACTTC	-	TRBV6-5	TRBJ2-5	-
CASSRTVNSPLHF	TGTGCCAGCTCTCGGACAGTAAATTCACCCCTCCACTTT	-	TRBV6-5	TRBJ1-6	-
CASSVGTGAATEAFF	TGTGCCAGCAGCGTAGGAACGGGGGCGGCCACTGAAGCTTTCTTT	-	TRBV9	TRBJ1-1	-
CAISNPDREVHEQFF	TGTGCCATCAGTAACCCGGACAGAGAGGTGCATGAGCAGTTCTTC	-	TRBV10-3	TRBJ2-1	few
CAWNDIAGGSYNEQFF	TGTGCCTGGAACGACATAGCGGGAGGCTCCTACAATGAGCAGTTCTTC	TRBD2	TRBV30	TRBJ2-1	-
CASSLYDGGGYTF	TGTGCCAGCAGTTTATATGACGGAGGGGGCTACACCTTC	-	TRBV28	TRBJ1-2	-
CASSHLPHLATTYPGTDTQYF	TGCGCCAGCAGCCACCTCCCGCACTTAGCGACTACCTACCCGGGAACAGATACGCAGTATTTT	-	TRBV4-1	TRBJ2-3	-
CASCGNYGYTF	TGTGCCAGCTGTGGCAACTATGGCTACACCTTC	-	TRBV6-1	TRBJ1-2	-
CARSLIGYGTLSYGYTF	TGTGCCAGAAGCTTGATAGGGTACGGCACTCTTTCCTATGGCTACACCTTC	-	TRBV5-3	TRBJ1-2	-
CASSNSHGTGFTYEQYF	TGCGCCAGCAGCAATTCCCATGGGACAGGGTTCACCTACGAGCAGTACTTC	TRBD1	TRBV5-1	TRBJ2-7	-
CASSLSGTSSYNEQFF	TGTGCCAGCAGCTTAAGCGGGACTAGCTCCTACAATGAGCAGTTCTTC	TRBD2	TRBV7-3	TRBJ2-1	-
CAWSVLWGGSYEQYF	TGTGCCTGGAGTGTACTTTGGGGGGGTTCCTACGAGCAGTACTTC	TRBD2	TRBV30	TRBJ2-7	once
CATWADPVRAFF	TGTGCCACCTGGGCCGATCCCGTAAGGGCTTTCTTT	-	TRBV7-2	TRBJ1-1	-
CASHTSLAATSTDTQYF	TGTGCCAGCCATACTTCATTAGCGGCAACCAGCACAGATACGCAGTATTTT	-	TRBV2	TRBJ2-3	once
CASSLAVGEWNEQYF	TGCGCCAGCAGCTTGGCGGTCGGGGAATGGAACGAGCAGTACTTC	-	TRBV5-1	TRBJ2-7	-
CASSSRGRGGNEKLFF	TGTGCCAGCAGTTCCCGAGGGAGAGGAGGCAATGAAAAACTGTTTTTT	-	TRBV27	TRBJ1-4	-
CASSPGTGANYGYTF	TGTGCCAGCTCACCAGGGACAGGGGCTAACTATGGCTACACCTTC	TRBD1	TRBV18	TRBJ1-2	-
CASSLRQIHNYEQYF	TGTGCCAGCAGTTTAAGGCAGATCCACAACTACGAGCAGTACTTC	-	TRBV28	TRBJ2-7	-
CASSVVRDRYNEQFF	TGCGCCAGCAGTGTGGTGCGGGACAGATACAATGAGCAGTTCTTC	-	TRBV10-1	TRBJ2-1	once
CASSQDLGRSDTQYF	TGCGCCAGCAGCCAAGATCTGGGGCGTTCAGATACGCAGTATTTT	-	TRBV4-1	TRBJ2-3	-
CASSQGFNVDGYTF	TGTGCCAGCAGCCAAGGATTTAATGTCGATGGCTACACCTTC	-	TRBV4-2	TRBJ1-2	-